One T cell receptor beta chain is described in this entry. Its antigen is as yet unknown. V lost 4 bases and J lost 7; bases outside the gene matches: 6. The CDR3 extends over 13 amino acids. Germline lookup yields CDR1 MNHEY and CDR2 SVGAGI. TCRdb reprocessed the 5' RACE reads via MiXCR and lists one record per CDR3 protein. The sample lists some 150,000 distinct CDR3 sequences, 15% to 20% occurring once. This sample was taken from a study of T-cell memory formation after mild COVID-19. Study information: Clusters were largely donor specific.

Study-level results: For contracting clones, CD4+ ones sat mainly in CM and EM, CD8+ in EMRA.

The sequenced material came from PBMCs or a T cell subset sorted from them (not recorded which). V gene TRBV6-5 combines with J gene TRBJ1-2; TRBD1 matches 7 bases. The clonotype comes from an adult woman who had mild COVID-19 (a few samples of this study predate the infection). Cell type and time point are not known. The CDR3 spells CASSSTGSSGYTF. In DNA, the CDR3 is TGTGCCAGCAGTTCGACAGGGTCTAGTGGCTACACCTTC.